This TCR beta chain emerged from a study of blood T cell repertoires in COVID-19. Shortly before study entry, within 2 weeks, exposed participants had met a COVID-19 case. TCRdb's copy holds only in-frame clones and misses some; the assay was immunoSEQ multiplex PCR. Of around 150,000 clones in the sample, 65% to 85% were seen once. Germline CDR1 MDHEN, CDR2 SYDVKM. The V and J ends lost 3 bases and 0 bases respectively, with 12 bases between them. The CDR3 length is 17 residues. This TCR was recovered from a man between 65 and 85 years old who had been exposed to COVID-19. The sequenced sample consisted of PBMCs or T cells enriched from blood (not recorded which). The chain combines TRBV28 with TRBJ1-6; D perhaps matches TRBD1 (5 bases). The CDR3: CASSLTETYSYNSPLHF. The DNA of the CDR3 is TGTGCCAGCAGTTTGACAGAAACGTACTCCTATAATTCACCCCTCCACTTT.